Below, 3 T cell receptor beta chains from the same sample are listed, as sequenced in a study of blood T cell repertoires in COVID-19. Method: immunoSEQ multiplex PCR; TCRdb's copy keeps in-frame clones and lacks some. The sample has more than 200,000 clones, under 90% seen once. Sequenced input: peripheral blood. All receptors derive from an elderly woman with COVID-19, enrolled during active disease.

This clone was observed a few times. This chain joins TRBV7-9 and TRBJ1-6, with D perhaps TRBD1 (5 bases). V was clipped by 5 bases and J by 11 bases, with 16 bases between them. The CDR3 has 14 amino acids. The germline V gene has CDR1 SEHNR and CDR2 FQNEAQ (reference sequence). The CDR3 sequence is CASSPDGGNAPLHF. In DNA, the CDR3 is TGTGCCAGCAGCCCGGACGGGGGAAATGCACCCCTCCACTTT.

The chain uses TRBV5-1 and TRBJ1-4; TRBD1 matches at 8 bases. The CDR3 length is 15 residues. Germline lookup yields CDR1 SGHRS and CDR2 YFSETQ. The V segment lost 3 bases and the J segment 0 bases; nucleotides outside the gene matches: 1. The CDR3 bases are TGCGCCAGCAGCTCGGGACAGGCAACTAATGAAAAACTGTTTTTT. Amino acids: CASSSGQATNEKLFF.

The J gene is TRBJ1-1, the V gene TRBV11-2; 7 positions match TRBD1. The V and J ends lost 5 bases and 1 base, in that order; junction bases with no gene match: 7. Looked up from germline, CDR1 is SGHAT and CDR2 is FQNNGV. CDR3 length: 15 amino acids. The CDR3 is CASSPQQGPNTEAFF. The DNA for the CDR3 is TGTGCCAGCAGCCCTCAACAGGGGCCGAACACTGAAGCTTTCTTT. Filled out from reference TRBV11-2 and TRBJ1-1, the complete variable domain reads EAGVAQSPRYKIIEKRQSVAFWCNPISGHATLYWYQQILGQGPKLLIQFQNNGVVDDSQLPKDRFSAERLKGVDSTLKIQPAKLEDSAVYLCASSPQQGPNTEAFFGQGTRLTVV.